The T cell receptor (beta chain) under discussion was sequenced for a study of T cells expressing NK-cell markers. On the study more broadly: The study drew TCR beta repertoires from sorted CD3+CD56+NKG2C+, CD3+CD56+NKG2C- and CD3+CD56-NKG2C+ T cells. Broader study findings: Dominance of the CD3+CD56-NKG2C+ fraction by these clonotypes also held in several donors.

The CDR3 spans 13 residues. The germline V gene has CDR1 KGHDR and CDR2 SFDVKD. As concerns this clonotype: The antigen is unknown.

The authors generated TCR beta cDNA through 5'RACE template switching with UMIs. No DNA is given; TCRdb re-called the 5' RACE reads and lists each CDR3 protein once. The listing contains some 150,000 distinct CDR3 sequences. This chain uses TRBV24-1 with TRBJ2-1; TCRdb picks TRBD2, but there is no DNA to check that call. This clonotype was sampled from a man between 18 and 29 years old in good health. The specimen was blood T cells: a sorted CD56 or NKG2C T cell subset, CD4+ or CD8+ T cells, or bulk PBMC T cells (not recorded which). The CDR3 sequence: CATSDLRRGEQFF.